This T cell receptor beta chain was retrieved from a study of identical twins. Points from the study as a whole: Out-of-frame beta sequences exhibited a weaker degree of excess twin sharing. Zero-insertion analyses could be partly confounded by invariant MAIT and iNKT cells.

Only healthy Caucasians were included as donors. This clonotype was found a few times. Its target is not known. Germline CDR1 and CDR2: SQVTM and ANQGSEA. V dropped 5 bases and J dropped 5; count of bases not matched to a gene: 4. CDR3 length: 13 amino acids. TCRdb redid the calling of the 5' RACE reads with MiXCR, one entry per CDR3 protein. The repertoire includes some 1,700,000 distinct CDR3 sequences, roughly a third of them detected once, and approximately 0.29% sits in the top ten. The receptor was derived from a newborn girl in good health. V and J are TRBV29-1 and TRBJ1-4; 8 nucleotides line up with TRBD1. Sequenced: cord blood. This chain's CDR3 is CSVNRGANEKLFF. The CDR3 DNA sequence: TGCAGCGTTAACAGGGGGGCGAATGAAAAACTGTTTTTT.